This note documents a single T cell receptor beta chain sequence. Per the authors' pipeline: Estimates of nucleated cell counts were drawn from the amplification of reference gene primers. The method was immunoSEQ multiplex PCR; TCRdb's version includes in-frame clones alone and lacks a portion of them. V and J calls and clone size are copied from that table; D and trimming were computed from the DNA. The data show approximately 300,000 clones, 80% to 95% seen once. The sample originates from a study of blood T cell repertoires in COVID-19. Study in general: Donors in the United States, Italy and Spain gave samples during acute or convalescent COVID-19. Sources were T cells, B-cell-depleted T cells, or PBMCs; the material itself was cDNA or gDNA.

CDR1 and CDR2 from the germline V gene are LNHDA and SQIVND (reference sequence). There are 18 residues in the CDR3. V shed 7 bases, J shed 1 base, and the junction held 12 bases outside the gene matches. During active infection, Seattle patients enrolled and were then monitored through disease. The sequence was collected from a woman aged 25 to 39 with COVID-19, enrolled during active disease. This chain joins TRBV19 and TRBJ2-6, with TRBD1 matching over 8 bases. The sequenced sample consisted of peripheral blood. The CDR3 protein is CASMLTGVLISGANVLTF. Here the CDR3 DNA reads TGTGCCAGTATGTTGACAGGGGTTTTAATTTCTGGGGCCAACGTCCTGACTTTC. Drawing the rest from reference TRBV19 and TRBJ2-6, the complete variable domain is DGGITQSPKYLFRKEGQNVTLSCEQNLNHDAMYWYRQDPGQGLRLIYYSQIVNDFQKGDIAEGYSVSREKKESFPLTVTSAQKNPTAFYLCASMLTGVLISGANVLTFGAGSRLTVL.